This TCR beta chain was sequenced during a study of regulatory T cells in long-lasting Graves disease. Trimming shortened V by 0 bases and J by 5 bases, and 4 bases separated the two germline ends. From germline, CDR1 is LGHNA and CDR2 YSLEER. The CDR3 has 13 residues. Through Arm-PCR of CDR3 regions and iRepertoire HTBI primers, TCR beta libraries were built. TCRdb re-derived calls from the multiplex PCR reads in MiXCR, one entry per CDR3 protein. Here the sample spans roughly 500,000 distinct CDR3 sequences, 12% being singletons. The sample's time point: newly diagnosed GD, antithyroid drugs for less than 3 months. The TCR library was prepared using RNA isolated from PBMCs. The guidelines of the American Thyroid Association were the basis for diagnosing Graves' disease. In regard to this clonotype: Its antigen is as yet unknown.

Study-wide results and limits: There were preferences for TRBV28, TRBJ1-2 and TRBJ2-5 in persistent disease.

These data were likewise used in another study, on T cells in Graves' hyperthyroidism and ophthalmopathy. As that report states: During a first-round RT-PCR of the TCR CDR3, the HTBI primer set was used.

The clonotype comes from a woman aged 25 to 39 with Graves disease. The chain is built from TRBV4-3 and TRBJ2-2; D unresolved. The source was peripheral blood mononuclear cells (PBMCs), collected at new diagnosis, from a patient treated with antithyroid drugs. The DNA of the CDR3 is TGCGCCAGCAGCCAAGATTGGACCGGGGAGCTGTTTTTT. Translated, it gives CASSQDWTGELFF.